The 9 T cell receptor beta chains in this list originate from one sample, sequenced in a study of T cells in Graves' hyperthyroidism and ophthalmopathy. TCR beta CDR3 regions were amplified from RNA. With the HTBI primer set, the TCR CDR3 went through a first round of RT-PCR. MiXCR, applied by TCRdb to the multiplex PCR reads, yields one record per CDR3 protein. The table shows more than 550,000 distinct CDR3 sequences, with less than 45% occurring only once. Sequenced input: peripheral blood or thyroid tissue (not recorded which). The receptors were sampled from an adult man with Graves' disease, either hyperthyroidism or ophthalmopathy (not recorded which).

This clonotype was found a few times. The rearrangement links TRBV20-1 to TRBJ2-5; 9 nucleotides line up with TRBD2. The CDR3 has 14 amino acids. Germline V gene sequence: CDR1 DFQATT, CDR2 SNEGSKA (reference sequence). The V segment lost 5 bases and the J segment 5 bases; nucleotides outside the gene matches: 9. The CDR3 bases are TGCAGTGCTTTTCCGCGGGGGGGCCATGAGACCCAGTACTTC. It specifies CSAFPRGGHETQYF.

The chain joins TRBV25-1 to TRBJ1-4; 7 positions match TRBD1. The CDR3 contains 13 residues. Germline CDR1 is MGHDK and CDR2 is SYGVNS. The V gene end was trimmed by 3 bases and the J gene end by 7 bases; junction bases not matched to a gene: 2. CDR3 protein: CASSDRQGEKLFF. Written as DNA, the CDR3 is TGTGCCAGCAGTGACAGACAGGGTGAAAAACTGTTTTTT.

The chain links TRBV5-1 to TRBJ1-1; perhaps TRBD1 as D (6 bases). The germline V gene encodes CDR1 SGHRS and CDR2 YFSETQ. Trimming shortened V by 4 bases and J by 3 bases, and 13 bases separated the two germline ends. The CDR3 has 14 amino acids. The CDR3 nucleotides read TGCGCCAGCAGCGGTAGAAACAGGGACACTGAAGCTTTCTTT. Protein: CASSGRNRDTEAFF.

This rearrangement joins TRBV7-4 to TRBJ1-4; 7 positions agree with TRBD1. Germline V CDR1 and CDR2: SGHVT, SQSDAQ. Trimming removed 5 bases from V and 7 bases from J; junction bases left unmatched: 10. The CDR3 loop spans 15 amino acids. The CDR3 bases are TGTGCCAGCAGCCCGGGGACAGTTGCTAGTGAAAAACTGTTTTTT. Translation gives CASSPGTVASEKLFF.

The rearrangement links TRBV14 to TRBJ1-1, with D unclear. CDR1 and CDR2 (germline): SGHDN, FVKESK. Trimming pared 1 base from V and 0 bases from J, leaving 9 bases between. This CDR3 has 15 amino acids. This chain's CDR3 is CASSQAPLMNTEAFF. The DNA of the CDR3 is TGTGCCAGCAGCCAAGCCCCGCTGATGAACACTGAAGCTTTCTTT.

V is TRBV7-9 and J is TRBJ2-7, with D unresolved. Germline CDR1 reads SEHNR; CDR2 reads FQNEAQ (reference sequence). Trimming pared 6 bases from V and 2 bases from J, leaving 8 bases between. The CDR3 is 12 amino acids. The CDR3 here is CASSQRTYEQYF. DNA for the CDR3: TGTGCCAGCAGTCAAAGGACCTACGAGCAGTACTTC.

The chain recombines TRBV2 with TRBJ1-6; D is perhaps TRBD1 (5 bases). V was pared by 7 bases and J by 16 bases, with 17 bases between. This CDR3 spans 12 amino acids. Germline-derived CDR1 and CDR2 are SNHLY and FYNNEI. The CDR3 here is CASIPGLAGLHF. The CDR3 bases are TGTGCCAGCATCCCGGGACTAGCGGGTCTCCACTTT.

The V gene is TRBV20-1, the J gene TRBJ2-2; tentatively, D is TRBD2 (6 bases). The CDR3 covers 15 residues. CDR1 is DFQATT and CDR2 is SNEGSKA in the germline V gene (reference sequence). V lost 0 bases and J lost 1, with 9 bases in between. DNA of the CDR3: TGCAGTGCTAGAGAGACTAGAGTGAACACCGGGGAGCTGTTTTTT. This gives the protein CSARETRVNTGELFF.

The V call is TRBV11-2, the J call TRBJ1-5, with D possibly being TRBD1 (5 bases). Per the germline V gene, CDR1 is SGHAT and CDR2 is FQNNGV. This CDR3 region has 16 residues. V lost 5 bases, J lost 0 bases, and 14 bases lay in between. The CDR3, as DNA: TGTGCCAGCAGCCCCTGGGACGGAAATAGCAATCAGCCCCAGCATTTT. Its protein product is CASSPWDGNSNQPQHF.